This TCR beta chain appears in the sequencing data of a study of OX40 agonist ivuxolimab in advanced cancers. Sequencing was performed with immunoSEQ multiplex PCR; in TCRdb, only in-frame clones are kept and a portion is missing. This table holds 65,000 to 85,000 clones, approximately 83% found once. Germline lookup yields CDR1 SQVTM and CDR2 ANQGSEA. This CDR3 is built from 13 residues. The junction had 7 bases not matched to a gene; V was cut back by 6 bases and J by 10 bases. The clonotype originates from an adult with an advanced solid tumor such as melanoma, head and neck, liver or kidney cancer. The material was CD4+ or CD8+ T cells sorted from blood, obtained in a trial of the OX40 agonist ivuxolimab. This chain uses TRBV29-1 with TRBJ1-6; 9 positions match TRBD1. The CDR3 DNA sequence: TGCAGCGTAAGACAGGGGGTCGAGTCACCCCTCCACTTT. It specifies CSVRQGVESPLHF.